This entry concerns a single T cell receptor (beta chain). Using immunoSEQ multiplex PCR, the repertoire was profiled, and TCRdb retains in-frame clones only, with some absent. The data show about 300,000 clones, around 89% seen once. This CDR3 contains 17 residues. The germline V gene encodes CDR1 LNHDA and CDR2 SQIVND (reference sequence). V lost 6 bases and J 2 bases, leaving 20 bases between the germline ends. This sample was taken from a study of cytomegalovirus exposure and HLA in healthy donors. Study-level information: Both the 120 or so validation repertoires and the approximately 620 first-cohort repertoires used the same platform, as reported by a later analysis.

The sample was PBMCs. This sequence joins TRBV19 and TRBJ2-1, with a weak D call TRBD2 (6 bases). The TCR sequence derives from a woman under 30 in good health and CMV-seronegative. The CDR3 DNA is TGTGCCAGTAGACCCAAGCCTCTAGCGTTCCCCTACAATGAGCAGTTCTTC. This sequence encodes CASRPKPLAFPYNEQFF.